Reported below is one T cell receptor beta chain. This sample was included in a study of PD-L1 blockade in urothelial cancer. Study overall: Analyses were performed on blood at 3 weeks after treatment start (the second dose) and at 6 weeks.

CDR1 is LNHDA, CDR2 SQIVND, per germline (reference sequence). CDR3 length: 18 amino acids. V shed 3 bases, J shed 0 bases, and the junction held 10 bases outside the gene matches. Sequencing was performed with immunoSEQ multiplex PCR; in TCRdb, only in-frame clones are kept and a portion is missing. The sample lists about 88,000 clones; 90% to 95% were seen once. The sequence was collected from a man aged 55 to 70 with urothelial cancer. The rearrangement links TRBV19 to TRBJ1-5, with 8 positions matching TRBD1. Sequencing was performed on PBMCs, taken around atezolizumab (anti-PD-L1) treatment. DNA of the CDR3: TGTGCCAGTAGTATGATCGGACAGGGCTCATATAGCAATCAGCCCCAGCATTTT. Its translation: CASSMIGQGSYSNQPQHF.